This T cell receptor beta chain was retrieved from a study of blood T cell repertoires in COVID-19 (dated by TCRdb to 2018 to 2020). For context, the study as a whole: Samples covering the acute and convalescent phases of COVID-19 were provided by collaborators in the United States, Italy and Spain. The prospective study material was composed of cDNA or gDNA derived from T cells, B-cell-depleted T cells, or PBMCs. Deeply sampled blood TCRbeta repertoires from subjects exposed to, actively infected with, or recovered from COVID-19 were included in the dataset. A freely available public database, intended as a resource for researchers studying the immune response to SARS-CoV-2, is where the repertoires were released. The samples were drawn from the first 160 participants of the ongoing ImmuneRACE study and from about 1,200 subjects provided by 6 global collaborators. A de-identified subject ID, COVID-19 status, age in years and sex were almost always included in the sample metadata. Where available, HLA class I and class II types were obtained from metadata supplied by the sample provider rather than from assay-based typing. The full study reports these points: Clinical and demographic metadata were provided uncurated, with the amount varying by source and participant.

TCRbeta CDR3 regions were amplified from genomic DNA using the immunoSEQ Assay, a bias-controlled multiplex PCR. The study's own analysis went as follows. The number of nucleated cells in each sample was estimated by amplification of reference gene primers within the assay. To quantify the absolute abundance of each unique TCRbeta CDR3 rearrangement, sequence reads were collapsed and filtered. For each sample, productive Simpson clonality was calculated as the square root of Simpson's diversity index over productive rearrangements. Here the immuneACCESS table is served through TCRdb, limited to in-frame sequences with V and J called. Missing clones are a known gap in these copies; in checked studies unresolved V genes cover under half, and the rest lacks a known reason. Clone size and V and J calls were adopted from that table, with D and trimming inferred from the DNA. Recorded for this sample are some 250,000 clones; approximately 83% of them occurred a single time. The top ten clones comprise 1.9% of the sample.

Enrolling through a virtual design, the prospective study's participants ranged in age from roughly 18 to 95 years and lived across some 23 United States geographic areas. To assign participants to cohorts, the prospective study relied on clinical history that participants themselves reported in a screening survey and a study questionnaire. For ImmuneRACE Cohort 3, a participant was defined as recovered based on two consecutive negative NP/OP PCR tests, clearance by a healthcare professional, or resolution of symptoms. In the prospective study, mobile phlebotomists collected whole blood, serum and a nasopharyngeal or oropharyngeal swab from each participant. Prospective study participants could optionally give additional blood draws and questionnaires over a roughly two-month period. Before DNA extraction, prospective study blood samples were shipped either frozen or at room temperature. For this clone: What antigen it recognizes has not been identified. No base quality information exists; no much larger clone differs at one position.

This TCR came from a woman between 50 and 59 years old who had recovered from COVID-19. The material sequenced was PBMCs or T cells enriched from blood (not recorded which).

CDR3 loop: CASSTPRADYGYTF. The nucleotide sequence reads TGTGCCAGTAGTACACCCAGGGCGGACTATGGCTACACCTTC. The rearranged segments are TRBV19 and TRBJ1-2; matching of 5 bases hints at TRBD1 as the D gene. The CDR3 measures 14 amino acids from cysteine to phenylalanine. Left in the record is the CDR3 DNA by itself, 42 bases read in frame from the first base. CDR1 and CDR2 are drawn from the germline V gene (reference sequence): LNHDA, SQIVND. V loses 4 bases of germline sequence and J loses 3 bases, and the interval between the two ends is 12 bases.